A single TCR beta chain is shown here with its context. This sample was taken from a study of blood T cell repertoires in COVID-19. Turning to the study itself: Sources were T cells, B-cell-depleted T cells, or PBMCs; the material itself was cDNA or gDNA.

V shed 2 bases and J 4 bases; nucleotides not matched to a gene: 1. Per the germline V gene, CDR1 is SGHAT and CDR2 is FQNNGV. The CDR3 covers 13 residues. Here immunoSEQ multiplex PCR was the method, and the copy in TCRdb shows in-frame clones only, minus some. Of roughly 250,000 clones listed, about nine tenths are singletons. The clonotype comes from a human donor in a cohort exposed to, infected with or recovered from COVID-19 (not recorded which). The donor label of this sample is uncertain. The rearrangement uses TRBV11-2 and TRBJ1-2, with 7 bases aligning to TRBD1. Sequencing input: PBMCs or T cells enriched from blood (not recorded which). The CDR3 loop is CASSLTGAYGYTF. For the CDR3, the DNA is TGTGCCAGCAGCTTAACAGGGGCCTATGGCTACACCTTC.